This TCR beta chain is drawn from a study of T cell responses to AZD1222 COVID-19 vaccine. Study in general: Pooled together were second doses at about 4 or about 12 weeks.

Study results and caveats: Females outnumbered males among donors, who were mostly white British; clonal diversity was possibly underestimated. Epitopes outside B.1.351 and B.1.1.7 mutated regions reportedly drew nearly half of spike TCRs.

Sequencing used immunoSEQ multiplex PCR; TCRdb keeps in-frame clones, though not all of them. Here the sample spans approximately 190,000 clones, approximately 91% being singletons. In the case of this clone: The antigen remains unidentified.

The V end lost 8 bases, the J end lost 1 base, and 24 bases lay between the germline ends. This CDR3 is 17 amino acids long. Germline CDR1 and CDR2: ENHRY and SYGVKD. The source of this sequence is an adult in good health. The sample in question was peripheral blood, obtained on day 0 of AZD1222 vaccination. This chain links TRBV10-3 with TRBJ2-7, with D possibly matching TRBD1 (5 bases). CDR3 DNA: TGTGCCATCTCAGGGCCCAAAAGAAACAGCGTATCCTACGAGCAGTACTTC. Translation: CAISGPKRNSVSYEQYF.